This TCR beta chain was sequenced for a study of cytomegalovirus exposure and HLA in healthy donors (dated by TCRdb to the late 2010s). For context, the study as a whole: An earlier analysis of 587 of the donors reported around 280 Gb of sequence data and about 120 million unique TCR beta sequences obtained from roughly 180 million T cells. In a later genetic analysis, genome-wide SNP genotypes for about 60% of the 666 donors were used, and that subset was treated as a discovery cohort. On average, about 240,000 unique TCR beta nucleotide sequences were sequenced per donor among a few hundred genotyped donors of the cohort, with roughly 19% of those sequences being non-productive. Donor age, sex, ethnicity and CMV serostatus were collected together with the repertoire data. The aim of the study was to test whether cataloging public T cell receptors could identify signatures of past pathogen exposure. Because of strong linkage in the cohort, roughly five DR-DQ haplotypes were treated as single units for association and clustering. The study profiled the T cell repertoires of about 640 subjects by immunosequencing and related them to cytomegalovirus serostatus. The study combined high-throughput TCR immunosequencing, statistical association of individual TCRs with disease status, and machine learning to predict cytomegalovirus infection status. Rather than using new phenotypic data, the later analysis identified candidate immune exposures from TCR beta sequences and from how often those sequences occurred across donors. A later analysis re-examined previously published TCR beta repertoires from just over 650 donors and added high-resolution HLA genotyping to investigate patterns of TCR occurrence. A separate validation cohort of 100 to 150 different subjects was used in addition to the roughly 620-subject first cohort. Every discovery cohort repertoire had been produced on one sequencing platform. The number of typed donors differed by locus: about 620-640 for A, B, C, DRB1 and DQB1; 500 to 550 for DQA1; about 600 for DPA1; and around 470 for DPB1. In an earlier analysis of over 550 of the donors, high-throughput TCR beta sequencing was used to judge whether each TCR beta V gene segment behaved as functional or pseudogenic. About 300 gigabases of sequencing data and approximately 80 million unique TCR sequences were included in an early release covering roughly 600 HLA-typed donors. HLA typing covered class I and class II loci at four-digit resolution. The genetic ancestry cluster associated with self-reported Caucasian donors included over 80% of the roughly 390 genotyped donors. On the study overall, not on this receptor specifically: A later analysis found that HLA-associated TCR beta chains were more clonally expanded and had lower generation probabilities than equally common non-associated chains. A later genetic analysis associated a missense DCLRE1C variant with V-gene and J-gene trimming of TCR beta chains, and an independent cohort replicated the association. At a false discovery rate of 0.05, a later analysis linked about 16,000 TCR beta sequences to specific HLA alleles. A few of the identified cytomegalovirus-associated TCR beta chains were confirmed in vitro to be specific for cytomegalovirus antigens. A total of roughly 160 TCR beta chains were listed by the study as associated with cytomegalovirus. A cluster of highly shared sequence variants was judged likely to represent a technical artifact of the sequencing pipeline. Because counts were too low, 15 to 20 rarely observed V segments, including chromosome 9 orphons, were left out of the earlier analysis of approximately 580 of the donors. In a later analysis, several top co-occurrence clusters were reported to appear linked to parvovirus B19, influenza, CMV and Epstein-Barr virus. The presence/absence analyses assumed that sequencing depth was roughly uniform across donors, and that assumption may not be true. Because HLA typing was missing for some donors at each locus, association tests included only the typed subset. When HLA alleles, especially DR and DQ, strongly co-occurred, TCR associations were difficult to assign to individual alleles. The classifier was reported to diagnose cytomegalovirus status with high specificity and sensitivity in both the original and validation cohorts. This cohort had only TCR beta chains sequenced, and the lack of alpha or paired-chain data limited which features could be detected. While some public TCRs were present in many individuals, most TCR sequences turned up only very rarely across donors. Correlated functional status among segregating V segments might be attributable to linkage disequilibrium, but an unknown experimental factor could not be ruled out. According to a later genetic analysis, donors in an Asian-associated ancestry cluster had fewer N-insertions in productive TCRs than the approximately 710-donor mean. A later analysis found that most CMV-associated TCR beta chains appeared HLA-restricted, with HLA associations seemingly driven largely by CMV exposure. CMV serostatus was the only immune exposure information available for the cohort. In an earlier analysis of some 500 of the donors, most TCR beta V segments were observed in productive rearrangements about 87% or about 30% of the time, broadly matching IMGT annotations. The authors suggested that the approach could potentially be extended to other disease states and immunological phenotypes. A further reported finding was that TCR beta sequences accurately predicted the HLA-A and HLA-B alleles for most subjects in the first cohort. According to a later analysis, TCR association rates differed among HLA loci, with DRB1 alleles showing the most associated TCRs and HLA-C alleles showing the fewest.

The protocol used for the library was the immunoSEQ multiplex PCR assay. A mixture of 60 forward primers for TCR Vbeta segments and 13 reverse primers for TCR Jbeta segments was used in the multiplex PCR. A multiplex PCR assay on genomic DNA amplified the CDR3 region of rearranged TCR beta genes. On the Illumina HiSeq System, the amplified TCR beta libraries were sequenced as 87-base-pair reads. The authors processed their data as follows. In a later analysis, roughly 80 million unique TCR beta chains were counted across the roughly 700 repertoires, and about 10 million of these chains were shared by at least two donors. Raw reads were error-corrected and collapsed into unique sequences by a nearest-neighbor algorithm in which closely related sequences were merged to remove PCR and sequencing errors. Alignment of CDR3 sequences to IMGT reference sequences was used to assign V, D and J gene segments. For a sequence to be retained, a match of at least six nucleotides was required to both a V gene segment and a J gene segment. A rearrangement counted as productive if the CDR3 had no stop codons and remained in frame with V and J, and every other rearrangement counted as non-productive. Following IMGT convention, CDR3 was defined as the stretch from the second conserved V-encoded cysteine up to the conserved J-encoded phenylalanine. In an earlier analysis of 550 to 650 of the donors, sequences lacking an unambiguous match to a single V gene segment were excluded. In an earlier analysis of approximately 610 of the donors, V segments were called functional above 56.7% productive rearrangements and were called segregating when the between-donor standard deviation exceeded 5%. To diagnose cytomegalovirus status from the catalog of TCR beta chain sequences, a statistical classification framework was built. In a later analysis, TCR nucleotide sequences were compared against IMGT/GENE-DB human TR gene sequences so that V and J genes could be assigned. Using the TCRdist pipeline, a later analysis assigned CDR3 sequences along with most-parsimonious VDJ recombination scenarios. A later analysis defined each TCR beta chain by its CDR3 amino acid sequence plus V-gene family, and excluded reads lacking a unique V-gene family. A later analysis removed 550 to 700 highly shared, low-generation-probability nucleotide sequences to deal with suspected cross-contamination and a sequencing artifact. For each public chain, a later analysis derived a clonal expansion index from normalized ranks of inferred template counts within each repertoire. A later analysis computed generation probabilities with a VDJ recombination model fitted to out-of-frame rearrangements, and checked the results against IGoR. In a later analysis, hypergeometric tests were used to score TCR-TCR, TCR-HLA and TCR-CMV co-occurrence, with a repertoire-size bias correction applied to TCR pairs. In a later analysis, false discovery rates were estimated by permuting HLA or CMV assignments 20 times. In a later analysis, co-occurring TCRs were grouped using DBSCAN, with TCRdist sequence similarity added in when clustering inside HLA-allele-positive subsets. Repertoires with fewer than 30,000 or more than 120,000 public chains, plus five repertoires with anomalous nucleotide sharing, were excluded from co-occurrence clustering. TCRdb took this table from immuneACCESS and kept in-frame rearrangements with V and J called. Such tables lack part of the clones; where checked against another copy, unresolved V genes explain under half of the gap, and the rest is unexplained. The V and J calls and clone size come from that table; D and trimming were worked out from the DNA. The sample table holds tens of thousands of clones, of which around 9.1% were seen once. More than 20% of the sample is taken by the ten largest.

The cohort comprised approximately 700 healthy bone marrow donors. At the time of sampling, all cohort members were nominally healthy, though unrecorded immune exposures were likely present. The donor tested CMV seropositive, placing the donor among the 310 or so seropositive members of the cohort. A peripheral blood sample was collected from each donor, and TCR beta sequencing was performed on peripheral blood mononuclear cells. The Qiagen DNeasy Blood Extraction Kit was used to extract genomic DNA from the blood cell samples. Turning to this clone: It lacks a known antigen. No clone much larger than this one lies a single base away; base qualities are absent.

Sequenced material: PBMCs. This sequence was found in a man aged 60 to 69 in good health and CMV-seropositive.

The CDR3 reads CASSGTVYSNQPQHF. The nucleotides are TGTGCCAGCAGTGGGACAGTCTATAGCAATCAGCCCCAGCATTTT. The V and J segments used are TRBV28 and TRBJ1-5; the central 7 bases match TRBD1. The germline V gene supplies CDR1 MDHEN and CDR2 SYDVKM. The CDR3 runs 15 residues from the cysteine to the phenylalanine. The CDR3 DNA has 45 bases and is translated from base 1. Germline trimming amounts to 5 bases on V and 0 bases on J, with 4 as the count of junction bases outside the gene matches. With the rest looked up from the reference TRBV28 and TRBJ1-5 genes rather than sequenced, the full variable domain is DVKVTQSSRYLVKRTGEKVFLECVQDMDHENMFWYRQDPGLGLRLIYFSYDVKMKEKGDIPEGYSVSREKKERFSLILESASTNQTSMYLCASSGTVYSNQPQHFGDGTRLSIL.